These T cell receptor beta chains were read from a single sample in a study of cytomegalovirus exposure and HLA in healthy donors. Profiling relied on immunoSEQ multiplex PCR, and the TCRdb table lists in-frame clones only, not all of them. This sample contains 100,000 to 150,000 clones. The sample was PBMCs. These receptors were obtained from a man aged 18-30 years in good health and CMV-seronegative. The CDR3 runs from the conserved cysteine through the conserved F or W. A D gene is named only where the DNA matches it firmly.

>TRBJ2-7|12|TRBV6-1|-
TGTGCCAGCAGTTTTCAGGGTTACGAGCAGTACTTC
CASSFQGYEQYF
>TRBJ1-2|15|TRBV28|TRBD1
TGTGCCAGCAGTAAAGGGGACAGAACTAACTATGGCTACACCTTC
CASSKGDRTNYGYTF
>TRBJ2-5|18|TRBV7-9|TRBD2
TGTGCCAGCAGCCCACTAGCGGGGGGGAAACAACCCCAAGAGACCCAGTACTTC
CASSPLAGGKQPQETQYF
>TRBJ1-6|16|TRBV14|-
TGTGCCAGCAGCCAACGGACAAGCTCCTATAATTCACCCCTCCACTTT
CASSQRTSSYNSPLHF
>TRBJ2-7|15|TRBV7-2|-
TGTGCCAGCAGTCCAGGGGGGACCAACATTGTAGAGCAGTACTTC
CASSPGGTNIVEQYF
>TRBJ1-1|16|TRBV5-1|-
TGCGCCAGCATCCCCGGGGCCTCGGGGGTGAACACTGAAGCTTTCTTT
CASIPGASGVNTEAFF
>TRBJ2-1|15|TRBV4-3|TRBD2
TGCGCCAGCAGCCGAAATAGCGGGACCTACAATGAGCAGTTCTTC
CASSRNSGTYNEQFF
>TRBJ1-1|14|TRBV2|-
TGTGCCAGTCAGAGAGGGCGCGGGGACACTGAAGCTTTCTTT
CASQRGRGDTEAFF
>TRBJ2-7|14|TRBV9|TRBD2
TGTGCCAGCAGCACGGGACTAGCGGGTAACGAGCAGTACTTC
CASSTGLAGNEQYF
>TRBJ1-3|14|TRBV7-9|-
TGTGCCAGCAGCCGACCGGGCTCTGGAAACACCATATATTTT
CASSRPGSGNTIYF
>TRBJ2-1|18|TRBV5-4|TRBD2
TGTGCCAGCAGCAGGGGACTAGCGGGGGCCTTAACCTACAATGAGCAGTTCTTC
CASSRGLAGALTYNEQFF
>TRBJ2-1|16|TRBV7-3|-
TGTGCCAGCAGCTTCCAGGGTATGTCTCACTACAATGAGCAGTTCTTC
CASSFQGMSHYNEQFF
>TRBJ2-1|18|TRBV7-3|TRBD1
TGTGCCAGCAGCCACCAACAAGGGACAGGGGGAATCGTCTATGAGCAGTTCTTC
CASSHQQGTGGIVYEQFF
>TRBJ2-7|14|TRBV7-2|-
TGTGCCAGCAGCTTAAGAAGCGAAAGCTACGAGCAGTACTTC
CASSLRSESYEQYF
>TRBJ2-7|11|TRBV29-1|TRBD1
TGCAGCGGGGGACAGGTGAACGAGCAGTACTTC
CSGGQVNEQYF
>TRBJ2-5|16|TRBV19|-
TGTGCCAGTAGTATGACGCCCAGGTCGCGACAAGAGACCCAGTACTTC
CASSMTPRSRQETQYF
>TRBJ1-4|15|TRBV7-9|TRBD1
TGTGCCAGCAGCTTAGCGCAGGGGGCAAATGAAAAACTGTTTTTT
CASSLAQGANEKLFF
>TRBJ2-5|14|TRBV7-2|TRBD2
TGTGCCAGCAGCGTGACTAGCGTCCAAGAGACCCAGTACTTC
CASSVTSVQETQYF